This T cell receptor (beta chain) was identified during a study of post-analysis software for immune sequencing data. Tagging with unique molecular identifiers was a feature of the TCR beta cDNA libraries. TCRdb analysed the PCR reads with MiXCR anew, one entry per CDR3 protein. The sample contains hundreds of thousands of distinct CDR3 sequences, approximately 59% of which appear only once. This CDR3 spans 11 amino acids. Germline V gene sequence: CDR1 SEHNR, CDR2 FQNEAQ (reference sequence). Trimming removed 2 bases at V and 12 bases at J, with 9 bases between. This clonotype has only a few counts. Its antigen is still unknown. Study results and caveats: With TRBV5-6, TRBV5-1 and TRBV20-1 included, a handful of TRBV segments were more frequent in patients than in controls.

The rearrangement uses TRBV7-9 and TRBJ2-3; D unclear. The receptor's source is a girl aged 2 to 10 with multiple sclerosis. Sample: blood. CDR3 nucleotide sequence: TGTGCCAGCAGCTTATTCCCCCTCCAGTATTTT. Translated: CASSLFPLQYF.